This TCR beta chain was obtained from a study of blood T cells in healthy people across ages (dated by TCRdb to 2015 to 2017). Broadly, across the study: In model experiments, template switching captured roughly one uniquely barcoded TCR beta cDNA molecule for every two T cells. To track age-related changes in TCR beta repertoire diversity, the study relied on deep sequencing normalized with unique cDNA molecular identifiers. Donors of different ages were randomly distributed across sequencing lanes to avoid experimental bias. Using the same blood draw, the study looked at two additional independent replicas of 1 million unique cDNA reads for two donors, one aged 18 to 29 and the other aged 80 or older. The donors were divided into four age groups: young (average approximately 16 years), middle-aged (about 40), aged (about 60) and long-lived (nearly 85).

The protocol used for the library was 5' RACE. Reads for this sample came from an Illumina HiSeq 2500. A second 7 to 11 cycle PCR used a sample-barcoded 5' primer and a J-beta primer mix. A template-switch 5' adaptor carrying 12 random nucleotides introduced a unique molecular identifier onto each TCR beta cDNA molecule. Each sample yielded at least 2.5 million CDR3-containing paired-end reads. All of the RNA was converted into first-strand cDNA using the Mint cDNA synthesis kit, with a TRBC-specific oligonucleotide serving as the primer. Following uracil-DNA glycosylase treatment, a first 18-cycle PCR with universal primers M1SS and BC2_uni_R was performed on all cDNA. The authors processed their data as follows. For normalization, 1 million high-quality reads were randomly selected from each sample, with every read carrying a distinct molecular identifier. Instead of being binned into consensus sequences, reads with shared molecular identifiers were discarded. MiTCR, with a Q25 quality threshold and the strictest error-elimination algorithm, was used for CDR3 identification, clonotype clustering and error correction. A nonparametric unseen species model with Euler transformation was used to estimate a lower bound on total TCR beta diversity. TCRdb trimmed the raw reads at Q25, called clones with MiXCR and kept productive beta chains. Every entry covers one CDR3 protein and lists the most common genes and DNA from its rows. These V and J calls rely on TCRdb rather than the paper's analysis. In this sample the table shows 650,000 to 700,000 distinct CDR3 sequences, over 40% of which occur a single time. The ten largest clones capture 13% of the sample.

The junction carries 10 bases between V and J, which are trimmed by 5 bases and 4 bases respectively. Counted from cysteine to phenylalanine, this CDR3 has 12 amino acids. The only DNA kept is the CDR3, 36 bases in frame from the first base. The CDR1 and CDR2 encoded by the germline V gene are SGHRS and YFSETQ. The 39 donors, aged 6 to 90 years, were systemically healthy Caucasian individuals from Russia. Approximately 9.3 milliliters of peripheral blood were collected from each donor into EDTA-treated Vacutainer tubes. Ficoll-Paque density-gradient centrifugation was used to isolate PBMCs, with at least 7 million per sample. Total RNA was extracted from PBMCs with Trizol reagent, with at least 6 micrograms obtained per sample. Naive CD45RAhigh/CD27high T cell percentages were measured by flow cytometry on a PBMC aliquot from every donor. Study-wide findings and limitations: Estimates of total diversity based on one million sequenced T cells were regarded as lower bounds and as underestimates. There was a strong correlation between observed TCR beta diversity and the percentage of naive T cells measured by flow cytometry. Since profiling was done on bulk unsorted PBMCs, naive and antigen-experienced compartments could not be conclusively compared. Donor CMV infection status was unknown, potentially confounding age-related changes in expanded clonotypes. Compared with the aged group, the long-lived group had more naive CD4+ T cells, fewer expanded clones and increased TCR diversity, suggesting age selection. Observed TCR beta diversity per million T cells fell roughly linearly with age, and a significant reduction was already apparent by age around 39.

Worth noting for this clonotype: The antigen this receptor binds is unknown. No qualities accompany the bases; no much larger clone lies one base away.

The rearranged chain carries TRBV5-1 and TRBJ2-7; TRBD2 is possibly the D segment (5 matching bases). The sequence was obtained from a woman older than 75 in good health. Specimen: blood. The DNA sequence is given as TGCGCCAGCAGGGAGGACGCTTACGAGCAGTACTTC. It translates to CASREDAYEQYF.